This entry lists 2 T cell receptor beta chains sequenced from one sample in a study of T-cell reconstitution after alpha-beta-depleted transplantation in children. Researchers prepared the TCRbeta library using unique molecular identifiers, the study reports. TCRdb re-called the PCR reads through MiXCR, storing one row per CDR3 protein. The table has 300,000 to 400,000 distinct CDR3 sequences, approximately 23% seen once. The sample was PBMCs, mostly from graft donor cells, taken 180 days after TCRalphabeta/CD19-depleted stem cell transplant. Receptors were obtained from a male patient between 10 and 17 years old who had a stem cell transplant for acute lymphoblastic leukemia, so the T cells may come from the graft donor.

A few counts support this clonotype. The rearrangement joins TRBV10-1 to TRBJ2-1; 10 positions agree with TRBD2. Germline CDR1 and CDR2: WNHNN and SYGVQD (reference sequence). The junction had 14 bases not matched to a gene; V was cut back by 7 bases and J by 5 bases. The CDR3 spans 17 residues. CDR3 nucleotides: TGCGCCAGCATGAGAGGGCTAGCGGGAGATCAGCACAATGAGCAGTTCTTC. The encoded protein is CASMRGLAGDQHNEQFF.

This clonotype was seen more than once but under ten times. The chain uses TRBV29-1 and TRBJ2-7; D uncertain. This CDR3 has 13 residues. V dropped 4 bases and J dropped 0 bases, with 10 bases sitting between them. CDR1 is SQVTM and CDR2 is ANQGSEA in the germline V gene. The CDR3 nucleotides are TGCAGCGTTGTGGGTCGCGCCTCCTACGAGCAGTACTTC. Encoded protein: CSVVGRASYEQYF.